The 25 T cell receptor beta chains reported below all come from one sample, sequenced in a study of cytomegalovirus exposure and HLA in healthy donors. PCR was performed using 60 Vbeta and 13 Jbeta primers. Assay: immunoSEQ multiplex PCR; the TCRdb copy retains only in-frame clones and omits some. In the table there are more than 140,000 clones, roughly four fifths of which are singletons. Sequencing input: PBMCs. Source of these receptors: a man aged 25-40 years in good health and CMV-seropositive.

This clone showed up just a few times. V gene TRBV2 combines with J gene TRBJ2-6; 8 positions match TRBD1. The CDR3 runs to 18 residues. The V gene's germline CDR1 is SNHLY and CDR2 FYNNEI. The V gene end was trimmed by 2 bases and the J gene end by 2 bases; junction bases not matched to a gene: 8. The CDR3 DNA sequence: TGTGCCAGCAGTGAAATTAGGACAGGGCAAGCTGGGGCCAACGTCCTGACTTTC. It specifies CASSEIRTGQAGANVLTF.

The chain combines TRBV7-9 with TRBJ2-1, with a tentative D call TRBD2 (5 bases). The germline V and J ends were trimmed by 6 bases and 0 bases, with 15 bases remaining between them. The germline gives CDR1 SEHNR, CDR2 FQNEAQ (reference sequence). This CDR3 spans 16 amino acids. The CDR3 sequence: CASSPEGFFSYNEQFF. The CDR3 nucleotides are TGTGCCAGCAGTCCCGAGGGCTTTTTCTCCTACAATGAGCAGTTCTTC.

This rearrangement joins TRBV2 to TRBJ1-5, with a tentative D call TRBD1 (6 bases). The germline gives CDR1 SNHLY, CDR2 FYNNEI. The CDR3 length is 14 residues. Trimming shortened V by 4 bases and J by 3 bases, and 10 bases separated the two germline ends. CDR3: CASSATGNNQPQHF. CDR3 in DNA: TGTGCCAGCAGTGCAACAGGGAACAATCAGCCCCAGCATTTT. The full variable domain, completed using reference TRBV2 and TRBJ1-5, is EPEVTQTPSHQVTQMGQEVILRCVPISNHLYFYWYRQILGQKVEFLVSFYNNEISEKSEIFDDQFSVERPDGSNFTLKIRSTKLEDSAMYFCASSATGNNQPQHFGDGTRLSIL.

This chain uses TRBV6-4 with TRBJ2-1; 8 nucleotides match TRBD1. J lost 5 bases, V lost 3 bases, and 3 bases had no gene match. The CDR3 contains 14 residues. In germline, CDR1 is MRHNA, CDR2 SNTAGT. The CDR3 loop is CASSEQGANNEQFF. The DNA for the CDR3 is TGTGCCAGCAGTGAGCAGGGGGCGAACAATGAGCAGTTCTTC.

CDR3 amino acids: CSVKTGVGGELFF. In nucleotides, the CDR3 is TGCAGCGTAAAGACAGGGGTAGGCGGGGAGCTGTTTTTT. The chain has TRBV29-1 and TRBJ2-2; 8 bases map to TRBD1. With V trimmed by 6 bases and J by 7 bases, 7 bases remained unmatched. From germline, CDR1 is SQVTM and CDR2 ANQGSEA. The CDR3 covers 13 residues.

V and J are TRBV28 and TRBJ1-4; 8 nucleotides agree with TRBD1. Germline values: CDR1 MDHEN, CDR2 SYDVKM. The V segment lost 3 bases and the J segment 1 base; nucleotides outside the gene matches: 10. This CDR3 comprises 18 residues. DNA for the CDR3: TGTGCCAGCAGTTTCTCTGTCAGGGGGCGGGAAACTAATGAAAAACTGTTTTTT. Translation gives CASSFSVRGRETNEKLFF.

This clone was observed a single time. This chain connects TRBV6-5 to TRBJ2-3, with TRBD2 matching over 7 bases. The trim removed 3 bases at V and 4 bases at J, leaving 7 bases unmatched. This CDR3 region has 15 residues. Germline loops: CDR1 MNHEY, CDR2 SVGAGI. The DNA for the CDR3 is TGTGCCAGCAGTTATTTTGGACTAGTACCAGATACGCAGTATTTT. This encodes CASSYFGLVPDTQYF.

The V call is TRBV5-1, the J call TRBJ1-1; TRBD1 matches at 8 bases. The CDR3 sequence is 14 residues long. Per the germline V gene, CDR1 is SGHRS and CDR2 is YFSETQ. Unmatched junction bases numbered 5, after V lost 3 bases and J lost 4 bases. CDR3 coding DNA: TGCGCCAGCAGCTCGTCGACAGGGGCCACTGAAGCTTTCTTT. This encodes CASSSSTGATEAFF.

V is TRBV5-1 and J is TRBJ2-7, with D possibly TRBD1 on 6 matching bases. The CDR3 covers 12 residues. Germline assignment: CDR1 SGHRS and CDR2 YFSETQ. The V gene lost 4 bases and the J gene lost 12 bases, with 17 bases spanning the gap. Here the CDR3 reads CASSQDSPKWYF. In nucleotides, the CDR3 is TGCGCCAGCAGCCAGGACAGTCCCAAGTGGTACTTC.

The J gene is TRBJ2-7, the V gene TRBV7-9, with TRBD2 matching 7 bases. The CDR3 loop spans 15 amino acids. J gave up 6 bases and V 3 bases, and 11 bases lay outside the gene matches. Per the germline V gene, CDR1 is SEHNR and CDR2 is FQNEAQ (reference sequence). In nucleotides, the CDR3 is TGTGCCAGCAGCTTGGGGAGGGGTGGGCTCGGCGAGCAGTACTTC. Amino acid sequence: CASSLGRGGLGEQYF.

CDR3 amino acids: CASSLHPSGVGEQYF. Written as DNA, the CDR3 is TGTGCCAGCAGCCTACACCCCTCAGGGGTGGGCGAGCAGTACTTC. The chain carries TRBV11-2 and TRBJ2-5; maybe TRBD1 (6 bases). The J call is uncertain, as TRBJ2-7 better fits the DNA end. This CDR3 comprises 15 residues. In germline, CDR1 is SGHAT, CDR2 FQNNGV.

V gene TRBV2 combines with J gene TRBJ2-7; D might be TRBD1 (5 bases). CDR3 size: 12 residues. V was trimmed by 8 bases and J by 5 bases, leaving 13 bases between them. CDR1 is SNHLY and CDR2 is FYNNEI in the germline V gene. Here the CDR3 reads CASGVGANEQYF. In DNA form, the CDR3 reads TGTGCCAGCGGGGTTGGGGCCAACGAGCAGTACTTC. Using reference TRBV2 and TRBJ2-7 for the parts outside the CDR3, the full variable domain is EPEVTQTPSHQVTQMGQEVILRCVPISNHLYFYWYRQILGQKVEFLVSFYNNEISEKSEIFDDQFSVERPDGSNFTLKIRSTKLEDSAMYFCASGVGANEQYFGPGTRLTVT.

The chain recombines TRBV4-2 with TRBJ2-7; possibly TRBD1 for D (5 bases). The V end was cut by 1 base, the J end by 1 base, with 17 bases between. The CDR3 contains 17 residues. Per germline, CDR1 LGHNA and CDR2 YNFKEQ. The CDR3 DNA reads as TGTGCCAGCAGCCAAGGATGCGAAAGACAGTCTTCCTACGAGCAGTACTTC. Its translation: CASSQGCERQSSYEQYF.

This chain links TRBV27 with TRBJ1-2, with D perhaps TRBD1 (5 bases). This CDR3 contains 16 residues. Germline V gene sequence: CDR1 MNHEY, CDR2 SMNVEV (reference sequence). Trimming removed 5 bases from V and 3 bases from J, with 19 bases in between. CDR3 coding DNA: TGTGCCAGCAGTGGCCTCCGGGGGGGATACGACTATGGCTACACCTTC. Translating gives CASSGLRGGYDYGYTF.

V usage is TRBV27 and J usage is TRBJ2-1; TRBD2 matches 12 bases. CDR1 is MNHEY and CDR2 is SMNVEV in the germline V gene (reference sequence). The CDR3 length is 14 residues. V lost 6 bases to trimming and J lost 7 bases; unmatched junction nucleotides: 4. For the CDR3, the DNA is TGTGCCAGCAGACCGGGACTAGCGGGTAATGAGCAGTTCTTC. The encoded protein is CASRPGLAGNEQFF.

V usage is TRBV4-1 and J usage is TRBJ2-3; 9 bases map to TRBD1. V lost 7 bases, J lost 5 bases, and 13 bases stayed unmatched. This CDR3 comprises 16 residues. Germline V gene lookup returns CDR1 MGHRA and CDR2 YSYEKL. CDR3 region: CASTANTGQGIDTQYF. The CDR3 DNA sequence: TGCGCCAGCACCGCTAATACGGGACAGGGAATAGATACGCAGTATTTT.

The chain employs TRBV19 and TRBJ2-2; possibly TRBD1 for D (6 bases). The ends were cut back, 7 bases at V and 0 bases at J, with 9 bases in the middle. This CDR3 contains 14 residues. Germline V gene data show CDR1 as LNHDA and CDR2 as SQIVND (reference sequence). The CDR3 region is CASNREPNTGELFF. The CDR3 nucleotides are TGTGCCAGTAACAGGGAACCGAACACCGGGGAGCTGTTTTTT.

V is TRBV6-6 and J is TRBJ2-1; the D gene is possibly TRBD2 (5 bases). V dropped 0 bases and J dropped 9 bases, with 9 bases sitting between them. The CDR3 is made up of 13 amino acids. Germline V gene data show CDR1 as MNHNY and CDR2 as SVGAGI (reference sequence). The CDR3 reads CASSYSFRGEQFF. The CDR3 region has the DNA TGTGCCAGCAGTTACTCTTTCCGGGGTGAGCAGTTCTTC.

This rearrangement joins TRBV21-1 to TRBJ2-7; the table's D call of TRBD1 was not tested on the DNA. TRBV21-1 is a listed pseudogene. There are 18 residues in the CDR3. The CDR3 region is CASSNLRILGTACGEQYF. The CDR3 DNA is TGTGCCAGCAGCAACTTGAGAATTTTAGGGACAGCCTGTGGCGAGCAGTACTTC.

The chain employs TRBV6-6 and TRBJ2-1, with D possibly being TRBD1 (5 bases). CDR1 is MNHNY, CDR2 SVGAGI, per germline (reference sequence). The V gene lost 7 bases and the J gene lost 1 base, with 17 bases spanning the gap. CDR3 size: 16 residues. The CDR3 protein is CASIPSTVTSYNEQFF. The DNA of the CDR3 is TGTGCCAGCATTCCTTCGACAGTTACTTCCTACAATGAGCAGTTCTTC.

This chain connects TRBV6-1 to TRBJ1-6; D unclear. CDR3 length: 13 residues. The V gene's germline CDR1 is MNHNS and CDR2 SASEGT. V lost 3 bases and J lost 9, with 9 bases in between. The CDR3 spells CASSERKSSPLHF. The CDR3 region has the DNA TGTGCCAGCAGTGAGAGGAAAAGTTCACCCCTCCACTTT.

This chain links TRBV11-2 with TRBJ1-3; 8 nucleotides agree with TRBD1. The trim removed 4 bases at V and 4 bases at J, leaving 12 bases unmatched. Germline CDR1 SGHAT, CDR2 FQNNGV. The CDR3 spans 17 residues. Here the CDR3 DNA reads TGTGCCAGCAGCTCAAGGGGGCAGGGGGCGCCGGGAAACACCATATATTTT. Residues: CASSSRGQGAPGNTIYF.

In this sample, this clone turned up a few times. The chain links TRBV11-2 to TRBJ1-2; TRBD1 aligns across 8 bases. The V and J ends lost 3 bases and 8 bases, in that order; junction bases with no gene match: 11. The CDR3 spans 15 residues. CDR1 is SGHAT, CDR2 FQNNGV, per germline. The CDR3 sequence: CASSFRLQGAGGYTF. The CDR3 nucleotides read TGTGCCAGCAGCTTTCGCCTCCAGGGGGCTGGAGGCTACACCTTC.

Note on this clone: Its ends do not fully match the called genes, so a read error is possible. In nucleotides, the CDR3 is TGTGCCAGCAGTCCCTTTAGTTCGACGTTCTCTGGGGCCAACGGCCTGACTTTC. It translates to CASSPFSSTFSGANGLTF. The gene calls are TRBV28 and TRBJ2-6, with TRBD1 as a possible D gene (5 bases). There are 18 residues in the CDR3. CDR1 MDHEN and CDR2 SYDVKM come from the germline V gene.

The V gene is TRBV7-6, the J gene TRBJ2-3; D is uncertain. Germline V gene lookup returns CDR1 SGHVS and CDR2 FNYEAQ. This CDR3 is built from 12 residues. Trimming shortened V by 1 base and J by 5 bases, and 4 bases separated the two germline ends. CDR3 sequence (DNA): TGTGCCAGCAGCTTAGGAGTAGATACGCAGTATTTT. Translating it yields CASSLGVDTQYF.